This T cell receptor beta chain stems from a study of blood T cells in healthy people across ages. Across the study: Capture via template switching afforded approximately one barcoded beta molecule per two T cells.

The length of the CDR3 is 15 residues. The germline V and J ends were trimmed by 2 bases and 2 bases, with 10 bases remaining between them. The germline V gene has CDR1 MDHEN and CDR2 SYDVKM. The second PCR ran roughly 6 to 11 cycles with a sample-barcoded 5' primer and J-beta primers. Tagging of each cDNA molecule was performed by a template-switch adaptor with 12 random nucleotides. A single record per CDR3 protein comes from TCRdb applying MiXCR to the 5' RACE reads. The sample has about 1.5 million distinct CDR3 sequences; roughly two fifths are singletons. The donors, healthy Caucasians from Russia, were aged roughly 6 to 100. Donors gave ten milliliters of peripheral blood apiece.

This clonotype was obtained from a woman under 30 in good health. Input material: blood. This chain links TRBV28 with TRBJ1-5; D gene uncertain. DNA for the CDR3: TGTGCCAGCAGTTTAAGGACGGATCGCAATCAGCCCCAGCATTTT. This codes for CASSLRTDRNQPQHF.